This TCR beta chain was identified during a study of response to subunit inactivated influenza vaccine. The CDR3 spans 13 residues. Germline V gene sequence: CDR1 SQVTM, CDR2 ANQGSEA. V lost 6 bases and J 6 bases, leaving 17 bases between the germline ends. TCRdb reprocessed the RT-PCR reads via MiXCR and lists one record per CDR3 protein. The repertoire holds about 480,000 distinct CDR3 sequences, with around 25% as singletons. General observations from the study: The study's authors posited that every seasonal influenza vaccination enlists few new T cells.

Comment on this clonotype: The antigen remains undetermined.

This sample comprised CD4+ T cells sorted from PBMCs, obtained approximately 5 days after vaccination. The chain links TRBV29-1 to TRBJ1-1, with D perhaps matching TRBD1 (6 bases). The sequence derives from a man aged 45-65 years who received an inactivated influenza vaccine. The CDR3 DNA is TGCAGCGTCAGGGGCATAATGCTTCCTGAAGCTTTCTTT. Its protein product is CSVRGIMLPEAFF.